A selection of T cell receptor beta chains follows, all from one sample in a study of T cell responses to AZD1222 COVID-19 vaccine. TCRdb's copy holds only in-frame clones and misses some; the assay was immunoSEQ multiplex PCR. The sample lists over 150,000 clones; over 80% were seen once. The sequencing here drew on peripheral blood, taken 28 days after the second dose of the MenACWY control vaccine. These TCRs come from an adult who received the MenACWY meningococcal vaccine as a control. The CDR3 runs from the conserved cysteine through the conserved F or W. Each record gives: J gene, V gene, D gene, clone size, CDR3 protein, CDR3 DNA. A D gene is named only where the DNA matches it firmly. Clone size is stated in some rows and not others, as once, few, many or a class when expanded.

J gene: TRBJ1-5
V gene: TRBV6-4
D gene: TRBD1
clone size: -
CDR3 protein: CASGTGGNQPQHF
CDR3 DNA: TGTGCCAGCGGGACAGGGGGCAATCAGCCCCAGCATTTT

J gene: TRBJ1-4
V gene: TRBV5-8
D gene: -
clone size: -
CDR3 protein: CASSSPTVWANEKLFF
CDR3 DNA: TGTGCCAGCAGCTCCCCGACCGTCTGGGCTAATGAAAAACTGTTTTTT

J gene: TRBJ1-2
V gene: TRBV6-5
D gene: TRBD1
clone size: -
CDR3 protein: CASRGQGRANYGYTF
CDR3 DNA: TGTGCCAGCCGCGGACAGGGCAGAGCTAACTATGGCTACACCTTC

J gene: TRBJ2-7
V gene: TRBV5-6
D gene: -
clone size: -
CDR3 protein: CASSLRLTKGIPYEQYF
CDR3 DNA: TGTGCCAGCAGCTTGAGACTTACAAAGGGAATCCCCTACGAGCAGTACTTC

J gene: TRBJ2-1
V gene: TRBV19
D gene: -
clone size: -
CDR3 protein: CASREGASNEQFF
CDR3 DNA: TGTGCCAGTAGGGAGGGGGCGTCGAATGAGCAGTTCTTC

J gene: TRBJ1-6
V gene: TRBV27
D gene: TRBD1
clone size: -
CDR3 protein: CASSPGQGYSPLHF
CDR3 DNA: TGTGCCAGCAGTCCGGGACAGGGTTATTCACCCCTCCACTTT

J gene: TRBJ1-1
V gene: TRBV7-2
D gene: -
clone size: -
CDR3 protein: CASRSRGNTEAFF
CDR3 DNA: TGTGCCAGCAGGTCGCGGGGGAACACTGAAGCTTTCTTT

J gene: TRBJ2-2
V gene: TRBV6-1
D gene: -
clone size: -
CDR3 protein: CASSGPLYINTGELFF
CDR3 DNA: TGTGCCAGCAGTGGCCCTTTGTATATCAACACCGGGGAGCTGTTTTTT

J gene: TRBJ1-2
V gene: TRBV7-2
D gene: -
clone size: -
CDR3 protein: CASSLETANYGYTF
CDR3 DNA: TGTGCCAGCAGCTTAGAGACGGCTAACTATGGCTACACCTTC

J gene: TRBJ2-2
V gene: TRBV7-8
D gene: -
clone size: -
CDR3 protein: CASSFPGGGTGELFF
CDR3 DNA: TGTGCCAGCAGCTTCCCCGGGGGCGGAACCGGGGAGCTGTTTTTT

J gene: TRBJ1-2
V gene: TRBV6-1
D gene: -
clone size: -
CDR3 protein: CATTGRSPFYGYTF
CDR3 DNA: TGTGCCACCACGGGCAGGTCGCCTTTCTATGGCTACACCTTC

J gene: TRBJ1-1
V gene: TRBV5-1
D gene: -
clone size: -
CDR3 protein: CASSLDGQMNTEAFF
CDR3 DNA: TGCGCCAGCAGCTTGGACGGACAAATGAACACTGAAGCTTTCTTT

J gene: TRBJ1-3
V gene: TRBV5-1
D gene: -
clone size: -
CDR3 protein: CASSLVSGASGNTIYF
CDR3 DNA: TGCGCCAGCAGCTTGGTATCGGGGGCCTCTGGAAACACCATATATTTT

J gene: TRBJ1-1
V gene: TRBV19
D gene: TRBD1
clone size: once
CDR3 protein: CASSRGTVNTEAFF
CDR3 DNA: TGTGCCAGTAGTAGGGGGACAGTGAACACTGAAGCTTTCTTT

J gene: TRBJ1-1
V gene: TRBV28
D gene: -
clone size: once
CDR3 protein: CASSSYLNTEAFF
CDR3 DNA: TGTGCCAGCAGCTCCTACCTGAACACTGAAGCTTTCTTT

J gene: TRBJ1-2
V gene: TRBV19
D gene: -
clone size: -
CDR3 protein: CASSIERRSAHYGYTF
CDR3 DNA: TGTGCCAGTAGTATAGAGCGTAGGTCGGCTCACTATGGCTACACCTTC

J gene: TRBJ1-1
V gene: TRBV27
D gene: -
clone size: -
CDR3 protein: CASSLARNTEAFF
CDR3 DNA: TGTGCCAGCAGTTTGGCCCGGAACACTGAAGCTTTCTTT

J gene: TRBJ2-7
V gene: TRBV11-2
D gene: TRBD2
clone size: -
CDR3 protein: CASGYAGVFYEQYF
CDR3 DNA: TGTGCCAGCGGCTACGCGGGGGTATTCTACGAGCAGTACTTC

J gene: TRBJ1-6
V gene: TRBV28
D gene: TRBD1
clone size: -
CDR3 protein: CASRTGMYSPLHF
CDR3 DNA: TGTGCCAGCAGGACAGGGATGTATTCACCCCTCCACTTT

J gene: TRBJ2-1
V gene: TRBV3-1/TRBV3-2
D gene: TRBD2
clone size: once
CDR3 protein: CASSRTSLLARNEQFF
CDR3 DNA: TGTGCCAGCAGCCGAACAAGCCTACTAGCGCGCAATGAGCAGTTCTTC

J gene: TRBJ2-5
V gene: TRBV5-6
D gene: -
clone size: -
CDR3 protein: CASSPFNPGAETQYF
CDR3 DNA: TGTGCCAGCAGCCCTTTCAATCCAGGGGCAGAGACCCAGTACTTC

J gene: TRBJ1-1
V gene: TRBV2
D gene: TRBD1
clone size: few
CDR3 protein: CASSVSGQGVLNTEAFF
CDR3 DNA: TGTGCCAGCAGTGTCTCGGGACAGGGGGTTCTGAACACTGAAGCTTTCTTT

J gene: TRBJ2-1
V gene: TRBV19
D gene: -
clone size: -
CDR3 protein: CASSMAGSVYNEQFF
CDR3 DNA: TGTGCCAGTAGTATGGCAGGGTCGGTCTACAATGAGCAGTTCTTC

J gene: TRBJ1-3
V gene: TRBV7-3
D gene: TRBD1
clone size: -
CDR3 protein: CASSRPGTGGSGNTIYF
CDR3 DNA: TGTGCCAGCAGCCGTCCCGGGACAGGGGGCTCTGGAAACACCATATATTTT

J gene: TRBJ1-4
V gene: TRBV2
D gene: -
clone size: -
CDR3 protein: CASRDSHNEKLFF
CDR3 DNA: TGTGCCAGCAGGGACAGCCACAATGAAAAACTGTTTTTT

J gene: TRBJ1-5
V gene: TRBV7-9
D gene: -
clone size: -
CDR3 protein: CASTSGGPNQPQHF
CDR3 DNA: TGTGCCAGCACCTCCGGGGGGCCCAATCAGCCCCAGCATTTT

J gene: TRBJ1-2
V gene: TRBV5-6
D gene: -
clone size: -
CDR3 protein: CASSLVGSRGYTF
CDR3 DNA: TGTGCCAGCAGCTTAGTTGGGTCTCGAGGCTACACCTTC

J gene: TRBJ1-1
V gene: TRBV2
D gene: TRBD1
clone size: once
CDR3 protein: CASNPQGARGTEAFF
CDR3 DNA: TGTGCCAGCAACCCACAGGGGGCGCGGGGCACTGAAGCTTTCTTT

J gene: TRBJ1-3
V gene: TRBV3-1/TRBV3-2
D gene: -
clone size: -
CDR3 protein: CASSRPGNTIYF
CDR3 DNA: TGTGCCAGCAGCCGCCCGGGAAACACCATATATTTT

J gene: TRBJ1-5
V gene: TRBV19
D gene: -
clone size: -
CDR3 protein: CASSDSGRNQPQHF
CDR3 DNA: TGTGCCAGTAGCGATTCAGGCCGCAATCAGCCCCAGCATTTT

J gene: TRBJ1-2
V gene: TRBV4-3
D gene: -
clone size: -
CDR3 protein: CASSPSIGAPLNYGYTF
CDR3 DNA: TGCGCCAGCAGCCCAAGTATAGGGGCCCCGCTTAACTATGGCTACACCTTC

J gene: TRBJ1-2
V gene: TRBV29-1
D gene: -
clone size: few
CDR3 protein: CSVEGDNGYYGYTF
CDR3 DNA: TGCAGCGTTGAAGGGGACAACGGGTACTATGGCTACACCTTC

J gene: TRBJ1-5
V gene: TRBV4-3
D gene: TRBD1
clone size: -
CDR3 protein: CASSQDRPGGPQHF
CDR3 DNA: TGCGCCAGCAGCCAAGACCGGCCAGGGGGGCCCCAGCATTTT

J gene: TRBJ1-1
V gene: TRBV12-3/TRBV12-4
D gene: TRBD1
clone size: -
CDR3 protein: CASSLGQGAEAFF
CDR3 DNA: TGTGCCAGCAGTTTAGGTCAGGGGGCTGAAGCTTTCTTT

J gene: TRBJ2-1
V gene: TRBV9
D gene: -
clone size: -
CDR3 protein: CASSVDGGPYNEQFF
CDR3 DNA: TGTGCCAGCAGCGTAGACGGGGGGCCCTACAATGAGCAGTTCTTC

J gene: TRBJ1-1
V gene: TRBV4-1
D gene: -
clone size: -
CDR3 protein: CASSPGEGWTEAFF
CDR3 DNA: TGCGCCAGCAGCCCCGGGGAGGGTTGGACTGAAGCTTTCTTT

J gene: TRBJ2-3
V gene: TRBV15
D gene: TRBD1
clone size: -
CDR3 protein: CATSGGQGFGTDTQYF
CDR3 DNA: TGTGCCACCAGCGGGGGACAGGGGTTCGGCACAGATACGCAGTATTTT

J gene: TRBJ1-6
V gene: TRBV2
D gene: TRBD1
clone size: -
CDR3 protein: CASSGKDRGSPLHF
CDR3 DNA: TGTGCCAGCAGTGGGAAGGACAGGGGCTCACCCCTCCACTTT

J gene: TRBJ1-2
V gene: TRBV9
D gene: TRBD1
clone size: -
CDR3 protein: CASSVSRDRDPFGYTF
CDR3 DNA: TGTGCCAGCAGCGTATCTAGGGACAGGGACCCTTTTGGCTACACCTTC

J gene: TRBJ1-2
V gene: TRBV7-2
D gene: TRBD1
clone size: -
CDR3 protein: CASSLDREYGYTF
CDR3 DNA: TGTGCCAGCAGCTTGGACAGGGAGTATGGCTACACCTTC

J gene: TRBJ2-5
V gene: TRBV7-2
D gene: TRBD1
clone size: -
CDR3 protein: CASSLGRGETQYF
CDR3 DNA: TGTGCCAGCAGCTTAGGCAGGGGGGAGACCCAGTACTTC

J gene: TRBJ1-6
V gene: TRBV5-8
D gene: -
clone size: -
CDR3 protein: CASKSEQGIHNSPLHF
CDR3 DNA: TGTGCCAGCAAATCGGAGCAGGGGATCCATAATTCACCCCTCCACTTT

J gene: TRBJ2-3
V gene: TRBV5-5
D gene: -
clone size: -
CDR3 protein: CASSLVGERRTDTQYF
CDR3 DNA: TGTGCCAGCAGCTTGGTAGGGGAGAGACGTACAGATACGCAGTATTTT

J gene: TRBJ1-5
V gene: TRBV30
D gene: -
clone size: -
CDR3 protein: CAWSPDSNQPQHF
CDR3 DNA: TGTGCCTGGAGCCCGGACAGCAATCAGCCCCAGCATTTT

J gene: TRBJ1-5
V gene: TRBV28
D gene: -
clone size: -
CDR3 protein: CASSFGGARQPQHF
CDR3 DNA: TGTGCCAGCAGTTTTGGGGGGGCCAGGCAGCCCCAGCATTTT

J gene: TRBJ2-2
V gene: TRBV11-3
D gene: -
clone size: -
CDR3 protein: CASSLDLGGELFF
CDR3 DNA: TGTGCCAGCAGCTTAGATCTGGGCGGGGAGCTGTTTTTT

J gene: TRBJ2-2
V gene: TRBV3-1/TRBV3-2
D gene: -
clone size: -
CDR3 protein: CASSLFTTGELFF
CDR3 DNA: TGTGCCAGCAGTCTCTTTACCACCGGGGAGCTGTTTTTT

J gene: TRBJ1-1
V gene: TRBV19
D gene: TRBD1
clone size: -
CDR3 protein: CASKGQGRGTEAFF
CDR3 DNA: TGTGCCAGTAAAGGACAGGGGAGGGGCACTGAAGCTTTCTTT

J gene: TRBJ1-1
V gene: TRBV12-3/TRBV12-4
D gene: -
clone size: -
CDR3 protein: CASSLRENTEAFF
CDR3 DNA: TGTGCCAGCAGTCTCAGGGAGAACACTGAAGCTTTCTTT

J gene: TRBJ1-5
V gene: TRBV5-1
D gene: -
clone size: -
CDR3 protein: CASSAGGNNQPQHF
CDR3 DNA: TGCGCCAGCAGCGCCGGGGGCAACAATCAGCCCCAGCATTTT

J gene: TRBJ2-1
V gene: TRBV18
D gene: TRBD2
clone size: -
CDR3 protein: CASSPREASGASYNEQFF
CDR3 DNA: TGTGCCAGCTCACCAAGAGAGGCTAGCGGGGCCTCCTACAATGAGCAGTTCTTC

J gene: TRBJ2-3
V gene: TRBV10-3
D gene: TRBD1
clone size: -
CDR3 protein: CATRGPGTDTQYF
CDR3 DNA: TGTGCCACTAGGGGGCCCGGAACAGATACGCAGTATTTT

J gene: TRBJ2-7
V gene: TRBV12-5
D gene: TRBD1
clone size: -
CDR3 protein: CASGTPPHRGYSYEQYF
CDR3 DNA: TGTGCTAGTGGCACCCCCCCCCACAGGGGATACTCCTACGAGCAGTACTTC

J gene: TRBJ1-4
V gene: TRBV30
D gene: -
clone size: -
CDR3 protein: CAWSVLIPPEKLFF
CDR3 DNA: TGTGCCTGGAGTGTTTTAATCCCGCCTGAAAAACTGTTTTTT

J gene: TRBJ2-7
V gene: TRBV2
D gene: TRBD2
clone size: -
CDR3 protein: CATIGLAGYEQYF
CDR3 DNA: TGTGCCACAATTGGACTAGCGGGCTACGAGCAGTACTTC

J gene: TRBJ2-7
V gene: TRBV10-1
D gene: -
clone size: few
CDR3 protein: CASSDGGYEQYF
CDR3 DNA: TGCGCCAGCAGTGACGGAGGCTACGAGCAGTACTTC

J gene: TRBJ1-1
V gene: TRBV6-6
D gene: -
clone size: -
CDR3 protein: CASKGDANTEAFF
CDR3 DNA: TGTGCCAGCAAGGGTGACGCGAACACTGAAGCTTTCTTT

J gene: TRBJ1-4
V gene: TRBV10-3
D gene: TRBD1
clone size: -
CDR3 protein: CAISGGQGSEKLFF
CDR3 DNA: TGTGCCATCAGTGGGGGACAGGGGAGTGAAAAACTGTTTTTT

J gene: TRBJ2-5
V gene: TRBV7-9
D gene: -
clone size: -
CDR3 protein: CASSFTGSKETQYF
CDR3 DNA: TGTGCCAGCAGCTTCACAGGGTCTAAAGAGACCCAGTACTTC

J gene: TRBJ1-6
V gene: TRBV6-6
D gene: -
clone size: -
CDR3 protein: CASSYLGGGAGSPLHF
CDR3 DNA: TGTGCCAGCAGTTATTTGGGGGGAGGGGCAGGTTCACCCCTCCACTTT